This is a list of T cell receptor beta chains from one sample in a study of cytomegalovirus exposure and HLA in healthy donors. The data were produced by immunoSEQ multiplex PCR, yet TCRdb's version contains in-frame clones alone and is incomplete. The data contain approximately 150,000 clones, roughly 85% of them singletons. Material for sequencing was PBMCs. These receptors all stem from a man aged 25-45 years in good health and CMV-seronegative. The CDR3 runs from the conserved cysteine through the conserved F or W. A D gene is named only where the DNA matches it firmly. The listing skips clone size in some rows; elsewhere it reads once, few, many or a size class.

j_gene | d_gene | abundance | v_gene | CDR3nt | CDR3aa
TRBJ2-6 | TRBD1 | . | TRBV14 | TGTGCCAGCAGCCCCCGGACAGGGGGGAGCTCTGGGGCCAACGTCCTGACTTTC | CASSPRTGGSSGANVLTF
TRBJ2-7 | . | . | TRBV5-8 | TGTGCCGGCAGCTTGGCCCAACAGGGTAAGGGTGAGCAGTACTTC | CAGSLAQQGKGEQYF
TRBJ2-7 | . | few | TRBV6-5 | TGTGCCAGCAGTTACTCGACAGCCGTTGGGCAGTACTTC | CASSYSTAVGQYF
TRBJ2-5 | . | . | TRBV7-9 | TGTGCCAGCAGCTTAAGTTGGCAGAAAGAGACCCAGTACTTC | CASSLSWQKETQYF
TRBJ2-7 | . | . | TRBV4-3 | TGCGCCAGCAGCCCAAAACTTGGTCGATACGAGCAGTACTTC | CASSPKLGRYEQYF
TRBJ1-4 | . | few | TRBV19 | TGTGCCAGCGCAGGGGCGCGAGAAAAACTGTTTTTT | CASAGAREKLFF
TRBJ2-7 | . | . | TRBV30 | TGTGCCTGGAGTGTACGGAGGGACAGAAAAACCTACGAGCAGTACTTC | CAWSVRRDRKTYEQYF
TRBJ2-3 | TRBD2 | . | TRBV7-2 | TGTGCCAGCAGCTCCCCCCTAGCGGGAGAGTCTAGCACAGATACGCAGTATTTT | CASSSPLAGESSTDTQYF
TRBJ2-7 | TRBD1 | . | TRBV10-2 | TGCGCCAGCAGAGGACAGGGCTACGAGCAGTACTTC | CASRGQGYEQYF
TRBJ1-1 | . | . | TRBV15 | TGTGCCACCAGCAGAGATCTCGGCGGAATGAACACTGAAGCTTTCTTT | CATSRDLGGMNTEAFF
TRBJ2-7 | TRBD1 | . | TRBV7-9 | TGTGCCAGCAGCTTCGGGGACAGGGGGCGTCACGAGCAGTACTTC | CASSFGDRGRHEQYF
TRBJ1-2 | . | . | TRBV4-3 | TGCGCCAGCAGCCAAGATCGATCAGGGGCGCCGTATGGCTACACCTTC | CASSQDRSGAPYGYTF
TRBJ1-5 | . | . | TRBV28 | TGTGCCAGCACCCCCGGACAGATCTATCAGCCCCAGCATTTT | CASTPGQIYQPQHF
TRBJ2-7 | . | . | TRBV4-3 | TGCGCCAGCAGCCAAGATCAGGACAACCGTTTCTACGAGCAGTACTTC | CASSQDQDNRFYEQYF
TRBJ2-3 | . | . | TRBV14 | TGTGCCAGCAGCCGAACTTTCCACCGGGGCACAGATACGCAGTATTTT | CASSRTFHRGTDTQYF
TRBJ2-7 | TRBD1 | . | TRBV4-3 | TGCGCCAGCAGCCAAGAATGGGGCAGGGGGCTGGGCGAGCAGTACTTC | CASSQEWGRGLGEQYF
TRBJ1-1 | TRBD1 | . | TRBV5-6 | TGTGCCAGCAGGGGACAGCAGAACACTGAAGCTTTCTTT | CASRGQQNTEAFF
TRBJ2-1 | TRBD2 | . | TRBV19 | TGTGCCAGTAGATTTAGCGGGGGGGCATTCCATGAGCAGTTCTTC | CASRFSGGAFHEQFF
TRBJ2-7 | . | . | TRBV4-1 | TGCGCCAGCAGCCCAAAGGGGGGGACACGGACCCTACCTACCTACGAGCAGTACTTC | CASSPKGGTRTLPTYEQYF
TRBJ2-5 | . | . | TRBV18 | TGTGCCAGCTCACCGAACCCACCAGGACAAGAGACCCAGTACTTC | CASSPNPPGQETQYF
TRBJ2-1 | . | . | TRBV4-1 | TGCGCCAGCAGCCAAGCCTCTCAGGGTGGCTACTACAATGAGCAGTTCTTC | CASSQASQGGYYNEQFF
TRBJ1-1 | . | . | TRBV6-5 | TGTGCCAGCAGTTACTCGCGGACATTCAACACTGAAGCTTTCTTT | CASSYSRTFNTEAFF
TRBJ1-1 | . | . | TRBV5-6 | TGTGCCAGCAGCTACAGAGGGCCGAGCACTGAAGCTTTCTTT | CASSYRGPSTEAFF
TRBJ1-6 | . | . | TRBV7-3 | TGTGCCAGCAGCTTATCCCTGAGTAATTCACCCCTCCACTTT | CASSLSLSNSPLHF
TRBJ2-7 | TRBD1 | . | TRBV5-4 | TGTGCCAGCAGCCCGGCTGACAGGGGGAGATACGAGCAGTACTTC | CASSPADRGRYEQYF
TRBJ1-2 | . | . | TRBV2 | TGTGCCAGCAGTGAAACGGTCTACTGGGTGGAGACTAACTATGGCTACACCTTC | CASSETVYWVETNYGYTF
TRBJ1-5 | . | . | TRBV21-1 | TGTGCCAGCAGCAAAGGGTCGGCGGTAAACGATCAGCCCCAGCATTTT | CASSKGSAVNDQPQHF
TRBJ1-3 | . | . | TRBV30 | TGTGCCTGGAGTGTAGCAGGCATGATCTCTGGAAACACCATATATTTT | CAWSVAGMISGNTIYF
TRBJ1-2 | . | . | TRBV18 | TGTGCCAGCTCACTAGGACAGTATGGCTACACCTTC | CASSLGQYGYTF
TRBJ1-1 | . | . | TRBV5-1 | TGCGCCAGCAGCCTACAGGGAAACACTGAAGCTTTCTTT | CASSLQGNTEAFF
TRBJ1-1 | . | . | TRBV2 | TGTGCCAGCAGTGATGGGCCAGGCCTTAACACTGAAGCTTTCTTT | CASSDGPGLNTEAFF
TRBJ2-4 | . | . | TRBV7-7 | TGTGCTAGCAGCTTGGGCCCAAATAACATTCAGTACTTC | CASSLGPNNIQYF
TRBJ1-1 | TRBD1 | . | TRBV19 | TGTGCCAGTAGTACGCAAAGAACAGGGGGCAGGACTGAAGCTTTCTTT | CASSTQRTGGRTEAFF
TRBJ2-2 | . | . | TRBV6-4 | TGTGCCAGCAGTGTTGAAGAGCGGGTCGGGGAGCTGTTTTTT | CASSVEERVGELFF
TRBJ2-7 | . | . | TRBV5-4 | TGTGCCAGCAGCTTGGGCGGGGACAGAGCCTACGAGCAGTACTTC | CASSLGGDRAYEQYF
TRBJ2-7 | . | . | TRBV6-5 | TGTGCCAGCAGTTACCCCCCCGGCGAGCAGTACTTC | CASSYPPGEQYF
TRBJ2-3 | . | . | TRBV27 | TGTGGCGTTGGGGGCCCCAGCCCTACGCAGTATTTT | CGVGGPSPTQYF
TRBJ2-3 | . | . | TRBV5-1 | TGCGCCAGCAGCCCTTCCCGAGCAACGGATACGCAGTATTTT | CASSPSRATDTQYF
TRBJ2-3 | TRBD2 | . | TRBV4-3 | TGCGCCAGCAGCCAAGATCCGGGGGGGGGCACAGATACGCAGTATTTT | CASSQDPGGGTDTQYF
TRBJ2-1 | TRBD2 | . | TRBV15 | TGTGCCACCAGCAGAGATTTGACTAGCGGGACCGGTGAGCAGTTCTTC | CATSRDLTSGTGEQFF
TRBJ2-1 | . | . | TRBV4-2 | TGTGCCAGCAGCCAAGGCCGCGGATCAGCCTACAATGAGCAGTTCTTC | CASSQGRGSAYNEQFF